Listed below are T cell receptor beta chains from one sample, sequenced in a study of T cells in Graves' hyperthyroidism and ophthalmopathy. MiXCR, applied by TCRdb to the multiplex PCR reads, yields one record per CDR3 protein. The table records roughly 170,000 distinct CDR3 sequences, around 15% of them present only once. Sequencing was performed on blood. The origin of the receptors is a woman aged 45-65 years with Graves' hyperthyroidism. The CDR3 runs from the conserved cysteine through the conserved F or W. Fields, in order: J gene, V gene, clone size, D gene, CDR3 protein, CDR3 DNA. The D gene is left open where the match is weak. Expanded clones get a size class; other rows say once, few or many, or leave the size out.

TRBJ1-6	TRBV7-2	many	-	CASSLGFSYNSPLHF	TGTGCCAGCAGCTTAGGGTTCTCCTATAATTCACCCCTCCACTTT
TRBJ2-1	TRBV14	-	-	CASSPYLRGSYNEQFF	TGTGCCAGCAGTCCTTATTTGAGGGGATCCTACAATGAGCAGTTCTTC
TRBJ2-1	TRBV4-1	-	TRBD2	CASSQTRTSGGARGQFF	TGCGCCAGCAGCCAGACCCGAACGAGCGGGGGGGCCCGGGGGCAGTTCTTC
TRBJ1-6	TRBV6-1	many	TRBD1	CASLRQGTSPLHF	TGTGCCAGCCTTCGACAGGGAACTTCACCCCTCCACTTT
TRBJ1-1	TRBV7-8	-	-	CASSFRESLMNTEAFF	TGTGCCAGCAGCTTCAGGGAGAGCCTCATGAACACTGAAGCTTTCTTT
TRBJ1-2	TRBV3-1	many	TRBD1	CASRSDRGHGGYTF	TGTGCCAGCAGATCGGACAGGGGGCATGGTGGCTACACCTTC
TRBJ1-5	TRBV6-2/TRBV6-3	many	TRBD1	CASSHGTGWHNQPQHF	TGTGCCAGCAGCCACGGGACAGGGTGGCACAATCAGCCCCAGCATTTT
TRBJ1-6	TRBV7-9	-	TRBD1	CASSLGGTGLSPLHF	TGTGCCAGCAGCTTAGGAGGGACAGGGCTTTCACCCCTCCACTTT
TRBJ2-3	TRBV9	many	-	CASSVAHTDTQYF	TGTGCCAGCAGCGTAGCCCACACAGATACGCAGTATTTT
TRBJ1-3	TRBV18	once	-	CACSPYSGNTIYF	TGTGCCTGCTCACCGTATTCTGGAAACACCATATATTTT
TRBJ1-5	TRBV19	many	-	CASILRGSNQPQHF	TGTGCCAGTATTCTAAGGGGGAGCAATCAGCCCCAGCATTTT
TRBJ1-4	TRBV20-1	many	-	CSAPQWGEPNEKLFF	TGCAGTGCCCCGCAGTGGGGGGAACCTAATGAAAAACTGTTTTTT
TRBJ2-7	TRBV18	-	-	CASSPATGWGAEQYF	TGTGCCAGCTCACCCGCGACGGGTTGGGGCGCCGAGCAGTACTTC
TRBJ2-7	TRBV7-6	-	-	CASSSGDAYEQYF	TGTGCCAGCAGCTCAGGGGACGCATACGAGCAGTACTTC
TRBJ2-2	TRBV6-5	few	-	CASSYRRENTGELFF	TGTGCCAGCAGTTACAGGAGGGAGAACACCGGGGAGCTGTTTTTT
TRBJ1-1	TRBV28	many	-	CASTVGGTSNTEAFF	TGTGCCAGCACCGTTGGTGGTACCTCGAACACTGAAGCTTTCTTT
TRBJ2-7	TRBV10-3	few	-	CAISESTGHPQSYEQYF	TGTGCCATCAGTGAGTCGACGGGACACCCACAATCCTACGAGCAGTACTTC
TRBJ2-1	TRBV6-1	many	TRBD1	CASSARTGGTYNEQFF	TGTGCCAGCAGTGCTCGGACAGGGGGTACCTACAATGAGCAGTTCTTC
TRBJ2-5	TRBV5-6	many	-	CASSSGRSEYF	TGTGCCAGCAGTTCCGGACGCTCGGAGTACTTC
TRBJ2-3	TRBV7-3	many	-	CASSKFADTQYF	TGTGCCAGCAGCAAATTCGCAGATACGCAGTATTTT
TRBJ2-2	TRBV9	few	TRBD1	CASSVQGATRPTGELFF	TGTGCCAGCAGCGTACAGGGGGCGACCAGACCCACCGGGGAGCTGTTTTTT
TRBJ1-6	TRBV5-6	few	TRBD1	CASSLTGGSYNSPLHF	TGTGCCAGCAGCTTGACAGGGGGCTCCTATAATTCACCCCTCCACTTT
TRBJ1-6	TRBV19	few	TRBD1	CASRLTGGDSPLHF	TGTGCCAGTAGATTGACAGGGGGGGATTCACCCCTCCACTTT
TRBJ1-1	TRBV29-1	-	-	CRVKDRGRTEAFF	TGCAGGGTGAAGGACCGGGGGCGAACTGAAGCTTTCTTT
TRBJ1-4	TRBV6-1	many	-	CASSEAPQGDEKLFF	TGTGCCAGCAGTGAAGCACCCCAAGGGGATGAAAAACTGTTTTTT
TRBJ1-5	TRBV28	-	TRBD1	CASSRSQGGQPQHF	TGTGCCAGCAGCAGGTCACAGGGGGGTCAGCCCCAGCATTTT